One sample yielded the 2 T cell receptor beta chains listed below, sequenced in a study of cytomegalovirus exposure and HLA in healthy donors. The PCR had 60 Vbeta and 13 Jbeta primers. Using immunoSEQ multiplex PCR, the repertoire was profiled, and TCRdb retains in-frame clones only, with some absent. The sample has about 150,000 clones, approximately 72% seen once. Sample: PBMCs. The receptor source for this set is a man between 18 and 29 years old in good health and CMV-seronegative.

Here the CDR3 reads CASSSLDSREAFF. CDR3 coding DNA: TGCGCCAGCAGCTCCTTGGACAGTCGAGAAGCTTTCTTT. The genes are TRBV5-1 and TRBJ1-1, with a possible D match to TRBD1 (6 bases). Trimming shortened V by 3 bases and J by 8 bases, and 14 bases separated the two germline ends. The CDR3 runs 13 residues. CDR1 is SGHRS and CDR2 is YFSETQ in the germline V gene.

The genes are TRBV9 and TRBJ2-6, with D unclear. The V end was cut by 0 bases, the J end by 4 bases, with 8 bases between. CDR1 is SGDLS, CDR2 YYNGEE, per germline. The CDR3 loop spans 15 amino acids. The DNA for the CDR3 is TGTGCCAGCAGCGTAGACCACTCAGGGGCCAACGTCCTGACTTTC. The encoded protein is CASSVDHSGANVLTF.